This entry concerns a single T cell receptor (beta chain). Its target is not known. The record originates from a study of T cell responses to AZD1222 COVID-19 vaccine. Only in-frame clones appear in the TCRdb table, and some are missing; sequencing was by immunoSEQ multiplex PCR. This table holds about 180,000 clones, around 94% found once. Study conclusions and caveats: None of the repertoires were sampled until the peak T cell response had passed. An increase in Spike-specific TCR breadth and depth was observed after two AZD1222 doses. White British people made up most donors, females outnumbered males, and clonal diversity was possibly underestimated.

Germline CDR1 SEHNR, CDR2 FQNEAQ (reference sequence). The CDR3 totals 17 residues. After removal of 0 bases from V and 6 bases from J, the junction contained 6 bases not matched to a gene. This TCR derives from an adult in good health. The input for sequencing was peripheral blood, taken on day 0 of AZD1222 vaccination. This rearrangement joins TRBV7-9 to TRBJ1-6; TRBD1 matches 9 bases. CDR3 residues: CASSLATGGWGNSPLHF. The CDR3 DNA reads TGTGCCAGCAGCTTAGCAACAGGGGGCTGGGGTAATTCACCCCTCCACTTT.